The T cell receptor (beta chain) described here comes from a study of cytomegalovirus exposure and HLA in healthy donors. The primer mix had 60 Vbeta and 13 Jbeta primers. Data came from immunoSEQ multiplex PCR; TCRdb stores just in-frame clones and leaves some out. The sample lists 140,000 or so clones; approximately 70% were seen once. As concerns this clone: Its antigen is unknown.

While unrecorded immune exposures were likely, the donors were nominally healthy when sampled. Looked up from germline, CDR1 is SGHTA and CDR2 is FQGNSA. This CDR3 comprises 14 residues. The junction had 5 bases not matched to a gene; V was cut back by 5 bases and J by 6 bases. Findings and limits, study-wide: Most CMV-associated TCR beta chains were later found to appear HLA-restricted. One variant, a missense change in DCLRE1C, was linked in a later analysis to TCR beta V- and J-gene trimming. The majority of TCR sequences were rare, yet some public TCRs appeared in many donors.

The sequence was collected from a woman in her 30s in good health and CMV-seronegative. Sequenced input: PBMCs. V is TRBV7-2 and J is TRBJ2-1, with 9 bases that match TRBD1. The CDR3: CASSKDRGINEQFF. CDR3 bases: TGTGCCAGCAGCAAAGACAGGGGGATCAATGAGCAGTTCTTC. Variable domain in full (rest from reference TRBV7-2 and TRBJ2-1): GAGVSQSPSNKVTEKGKDVELRCDPISGHTALYWYRQSLGQGLEFLIYFQGNSAPDKSGLPSDRFSAERTGGSVSTLTIQRTQQEDSAVYLCASSKDRGINEQFFGPGTRLTVL.